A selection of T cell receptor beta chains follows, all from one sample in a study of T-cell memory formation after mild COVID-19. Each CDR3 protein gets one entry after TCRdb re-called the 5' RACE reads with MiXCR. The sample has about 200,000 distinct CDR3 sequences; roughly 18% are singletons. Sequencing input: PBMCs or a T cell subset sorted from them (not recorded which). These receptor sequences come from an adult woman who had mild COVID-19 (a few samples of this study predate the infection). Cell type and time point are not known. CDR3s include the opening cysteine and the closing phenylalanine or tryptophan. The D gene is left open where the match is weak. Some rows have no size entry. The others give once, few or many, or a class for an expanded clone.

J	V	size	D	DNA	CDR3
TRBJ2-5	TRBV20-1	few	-	TGCAGTGCTAGGGGGGGGGCAGCGAGAGAAGAGACCCAGTACTTC	CSARGGAAREETQYF
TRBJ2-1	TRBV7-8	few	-	TGTGCCAGCAGCTTAGCCTACTGGAATGAGCAGTTCTTC	CASSLAYWNEQFF
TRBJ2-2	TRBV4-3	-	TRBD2	TGCGCCAGCAGCCAAAACACTAGGACTAGCGGGAGGGGCACCGGGGAGCTGTTTTTT	CASSQNTRTSGRGTGELFF
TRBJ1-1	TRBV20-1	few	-	TGCAGTGCTCCTACCGACAGGGAAGCTTTCTTT	CSAPTDREAFF
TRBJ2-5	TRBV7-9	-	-	TGTGCCAGCAGCTTAGAATCCCTTCCTCAAGAGACCCAGTACTTC	CASSLESLPQETQYF
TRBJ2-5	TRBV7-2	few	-	TGTGCCAGCAGCTTAAGGGGGGCATTGGAGACCCAGTACTTC	CASSLRGALETQYF
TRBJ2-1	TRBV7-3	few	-	TGTGCCAGCAGCGTAAATCCCCTTACTGAGCAGTTCTTC	CASSVNPLTEQFF
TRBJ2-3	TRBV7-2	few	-	TGTGCCAGCAGCTTAGCAAAAAGCACAGATACGCAGTATTTT	CASSLAKSTDTQYF
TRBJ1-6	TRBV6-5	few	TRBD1	TGTGCCAGCAGTTCAACAGGGGTCTATAATTCACCCCTCCACTTT	CASSSTGVYNSPLHF
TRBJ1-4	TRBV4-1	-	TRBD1	TGCGCCAGCAGCCAAGGGGAGACAGGGGGTGAAAAACTGTTTTTT	CASSQGETGGEKLFF
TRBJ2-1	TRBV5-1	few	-	TGCGCCAGCAGCTCAATGACTAGTCAGAATGAGCAGTTCTTC	CASSSMTSQNEQFF
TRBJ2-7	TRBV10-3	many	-	TGTGCCATCAGTGAGGGGCAAGACTCCTACGAGCAGTACTTC	CAISEGQDSYEQYF
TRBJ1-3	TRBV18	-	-	TGTGCCAGCTCAACCACGACATACGGTGGAAACACCATATATTTT	CASSTTTYGGNTIYF
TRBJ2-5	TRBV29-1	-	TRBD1	TGCAGCGTTGCAGGGGGAATCCAAGAGACCCAGTACTTC	CSVAGGIQETQYF
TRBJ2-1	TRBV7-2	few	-	TGTGCCAGCAGTTTGGATACTCATGAGCAGTTCTTC	CASSLDTHEQFF
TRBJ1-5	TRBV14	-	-	TGTGCCAGCAGAGAAAAGAATCAGCCCCAGCATTTT	CASREKNQPQHF
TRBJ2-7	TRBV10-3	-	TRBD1	TGTGCCATCAGTGAGCCCGACAGGGGCGCCTACGAGCAGTACTTC	CAISEPDRGAYEQYF
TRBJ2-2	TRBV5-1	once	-	TGCGCCAGCAGCTTGGGGGAGGCGTACACCGGGGAGCTGTTTTTT	CASSLGEAYTGELFF
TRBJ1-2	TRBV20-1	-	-	TGCAGTGCTAGGCCGGGACAAGCTTTCTATGGCTACACCTTC	CSARPGQAFYGYTF
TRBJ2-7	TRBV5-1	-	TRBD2	TGCGCCAGCAGCAGAGGGACTAGCGGGAGAGTCTACGAGCAGTACTTC	CASSRGTSGRVYEQYF
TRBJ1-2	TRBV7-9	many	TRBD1	TGTGCCAGCAGCTTCGCAGGGGGCTATGGCTACACCTTC	CASSFAGGYGYTF
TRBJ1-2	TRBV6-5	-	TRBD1	TGTGCCAGCAGTTACTCAGGACAGGGGAACTATGGCTACACCTTC	CASSYSGQGNYGYTF
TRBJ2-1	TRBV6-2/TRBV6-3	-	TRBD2	TGTGCCAGCAGCCCACCGGGACTAGGCCCCCAGGGTTCCTACAATGAGCAGTTCTTC	CASSPPGLGPQGSYNEQFF
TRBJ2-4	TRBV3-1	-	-	TGTGCCAGCAGCCTACGGGGCGCAGGCAAAAACATTCAGTACTTC	CASSLRGAGKNIQYF
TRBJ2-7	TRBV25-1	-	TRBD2	TGTGCCAGCAGTAGCGGGAGTAATAACGAGCAGTACTTC	CASSSGSNNEQYF
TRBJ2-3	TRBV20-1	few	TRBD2	TGCAGTGCTCATATCACTAGCGCCGGCACAGATACGCAGTATTTT	CSAHITSAGTDTQYF
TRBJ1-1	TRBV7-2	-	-	TGTGCCAGCAGCCTTGAGGTCGCTGAAGCTTTCTTT	CASSLEVAEAFF
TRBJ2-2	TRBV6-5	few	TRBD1	TGTGCCAGCAGTCGGACAGGGTACACCGGGGAGCTGTTTTTT	CASSRTGYTGELFF
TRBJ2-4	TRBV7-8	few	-	TGTGCCAGCAGCTTAGGTGCGGCCAAAAACATTCAGTACTTC	CASSLGAAKNIQYF
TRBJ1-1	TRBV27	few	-	TGTGCCAGCAGTTCCTATGAGAGGGTGTTCGGTGAAGCTTTCTTT	CASSSYERVFGEAFF
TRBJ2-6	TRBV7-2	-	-	TGTGCCAGCAGCTCGAGGGTGGGAAACGGGAAATTACGCGTCCTGACTTTC	CASSSRVGNGKLRVLTF
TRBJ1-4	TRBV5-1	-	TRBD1	TGCGCCAGCAGCCGACAGGGAGGTGATGAAAAACTGTTTTTT	CASSRQGGDEKLFF
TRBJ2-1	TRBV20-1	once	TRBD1	TGCAGTGCTAGGGACAGGGCGAAATACAATGAGCAGTTCTTC	CSARDRAKYNEQFF
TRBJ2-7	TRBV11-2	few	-	TGTGCCAGCAGATCTACTCAGGGCCGATCGTACGAGCAGTACTTC	CASRSTQGRSYEQYF
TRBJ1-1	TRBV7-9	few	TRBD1	TGTGCCAGCAGCTTAGAGGGGACAGCCGGTGAAGCTTTCTTT	CASSLEGTAGEAFF
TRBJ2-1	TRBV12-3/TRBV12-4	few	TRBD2	TGTGCCAGCAGTTCAGAGCGGGAGAGGTGGAATGAGCAGTTCTTC	CASSSERERWNEQFF
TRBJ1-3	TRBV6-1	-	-	TGTGCCAGCAGTGGGAGTAGACAGATGCGAGGAAACACCATATATTTT	CASSGSRQMRGNTIYF
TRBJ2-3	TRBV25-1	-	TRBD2	TGTGCCAGCAGTGTAGCGGGGGGGGTTCGAAGGGTGTGTAGCACAGATACGCAGTATTTT	CASSVAGGVRRVCSTDTQYF
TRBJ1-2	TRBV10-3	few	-	TGTGCCACCAGCGGGGGGAAAACTAACTATGGCTACACCTTC	CATSGGKTNYGYTF
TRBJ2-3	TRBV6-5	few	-	TGTGCCAGCGGGCTCCTGGGGGGCACAGATACGCAGTATTTT	CASGLLGGTDTQYF
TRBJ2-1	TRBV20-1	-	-	TGCAGTGCCCCCCTTGCGGGGTTTTACAATGAGCAGTTCTTC	CSAPLAGFYNEQFF
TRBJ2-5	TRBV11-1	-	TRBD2	TGTGCCAGCAGCTTAAGCAGCGGGGGAACCCAAGAGACCCAGTACTTC	CASSLSSGGTQETQYF
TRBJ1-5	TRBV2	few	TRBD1	TGTGCCAGCAGTGTTCAAGGACAGGGTTATCAGCCCCAGCATTTT	CASSVQGQGYQPQHF
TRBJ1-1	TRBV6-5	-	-	TGTGCCAGCAGTTACTATGGCAGAGGGACTGAAGCTTTCTTT	CASSYYGRGTEAFF
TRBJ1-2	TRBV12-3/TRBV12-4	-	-	TGTGCCAGCAATACCGGGGCCCACTATGGCTACACCTTC	CASNTGAHYGYTF
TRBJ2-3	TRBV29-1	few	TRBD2	TGCAGCGTCATCGGGGGGAAGGGCACAGATACGCAGTATTTT	CSVIGGKGTDTQYF
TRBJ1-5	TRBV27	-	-	TGTGCCAGCAGAGGCGGCGGGACACGGAATCAGCCCCAGCATTTT	CASRGGGTRNQPQHF
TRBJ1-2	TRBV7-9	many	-	TGTGCCAGCAGCTTAGATGGGGACCTCTTGACTGGCTACACCTTC	CASSLDGDLLTGYTF